What follows describes a single TCR beta chain. Its antigen remains unknown. The V gene lost 4 bases and the J gene lost 6 bases, with 15 bases spanning the gap. This CDR3 spans 15 amino acids. The germline V gene encodes CDR1 KGHDR and CDR2 SFDVKD. These data belong to a study of T-cell reconstitution after alpha-beta-depleted transplantation in children. Preparation of the TCRbeta library involved a method that used unique molecular identifiers. Each CDR3 protein gets one entry after TCRdb re-called the PCR reads with MiXCR. Of about 870,000 distinct CDR3 sequences in the sample, roughly 15% were seen once. Study findings and constraints: Where alpha-beta T cells came from about two months after transplant was reportedly several hundred expanded graft clones. At day 60, the high TCRbeta diversity found in some patients originated from recipient T cells and thymic progenitors that had survived. At the one-year point after transplant, T-cell counts and TCRbeta diversity were found to come mostly from T cells that had been newly produced.

Source: PBMCs, mostly from graft donor cells, taken 360 days after TCRalphabeta/CD19-depleted stem cell transplant. The source of this sequence is a male patient younger than 18 who had a stem cell transplant for acute lymphoblastic leukemia, so the T cells may come from the graft donor. The chain links TRBV24-1 to TRBJ2-1; D is possibly TRBD1 (6 bases). DNA of the CDR3: TGTGCCACCAGTGACCGGACAGTCCCCATCAATGAGCAGTTCTTC. Its translation: CATSDRTVPINEQFF.